Shown below are 13 T cell receptor beta chains from a single sample sequenced in a study of molecular identifiers for immune sequencing clone quantification. MiXCR, applied by TCRdb to the PCR reads, yields one record per CDR3 protein. The data hold just under 650,000 distinct CDR3 sequences, with approximately 20% observed a single time. Specimen: naive CD8+ T cells from blood, with Jurkat cell RNA spiked in. Sample subset: FACS-sorted CD8+CD4-CCR7+CD45RA+ naive T cells. These receptors came from a human donor in good health. Some libraries in this study had Jurkat cell RNA spiked in.

On this clonotype itself: A much larger clonotype is one base distant, so this may be a read error. The J gene is TRBJ2-7, the V gene TRBV5-1; no firm D call. The germline V gene encodes CDR1 SGHRS and CDR2 YFSETQ. Trimming pared 2 bases from V and 4 bases from J, leaving 13 bases between. This CDR3 region has 14 residues. CDR3 nucleotides: TGCGCCAGCAGCTTTGCCGTGGTGGAGTACGAGCAGTACTTC. Translation: CASSFAVVEYEQYF.

The chain uses TRBV7-2 and TRBJ2-7, with D hard to call. Germline V gives CDR1 SGHTA, CDR2 FQGNSA. The CDR3 length is 16 residues. The V end lost 2 bases, the J end lost 2 bases, and 16 bases lay between the germline ends. CDR3 residues: CASSLFLFDVPYEQYF. Written as DNA, the CDR3 is TGTGCCAGCAGCTTATTCTTGTTTGACGTCCCCTACGAGCAGTACTTC.

This clonotype was observed a handful of times. This chain links TRBV6-2 or TRBV6-3 with TRBJ2-7; 9 nucleotides agree with TRBD2. The length of the CDR3 is 15 residues. Germline assignment: CDR1 MNHEY and CDR2 SVGEGT. V lost 5 bases to trimming and J lost 6 bases; unmatched junction nucleotides: 11. DNA of the CDR3: TGTGCCAGCAGTCCAATCGGGACTAGCCTTATCGAGCAGTACTTC. Translation gives CASSPIGTSLIEQYF.

This clonotype showed up many times. V is TRBV20-1 and J is TRBJ2-7, with 9 bases identical to TRBD1. The J segment lost 1 base and the V segment lost 2 bases, leaving 9 bases of the junction unmatched. Germline V gene lookup returns CDR1 DFQATT and CDR2 SNEGSKA (reference sequence). The CDR3 has 16 residues. The CDR3 region has the DNA TGCAGTGCTAGACAAAAACCCGGGACAGGGTCCTACGAGCAGTACTTC. Translation gives CSARQKPGTGSYEQYF.

This clonotype was seen at least ten times. V usage is TRBV12-3 or TRBV12-4 and J usage is TRBJ2-2; TRBD1 or TRBD2 may be the D gene (5 bases each). The CDR3 has 15 amino acids. V shed 5 bases and J shed 5 bases, with 15 bases lying between them. CDR3 sequence: CASSPWDPLTGELFF. CDR3 nucleotide sequence: TGTGCCAGCAGTCCATGGGACCCCCTAACCGGGGAGCTGTTTTTT.

Worth noting for this clonotype: Germline and junction disagree at one end, which may indicate a read error. This sequence joins TRBV6-6 and TRBJ1-4; no definite D call. The CDR3 runs to 15 residues. Germline V gene data show CDR1 as MNHNY and CDR2 as SVGAGI (reference sequence). CDR3 DNA: TGTGCCAACAGTCCCGAGATACTGACCAATGAAAAACTGTTTTTT. As protein: CANSPEILTNEKLFF.

A word on this clonotype: This may come from a read error, since a much larger clone is one base off. The V and J genes are TRBV6-1 and TRBJ2-3, with D unresolved. Per germline, CDR1 MNHNS and CDR2 SASEGT. This CDR3 comprises 14 residues. Trimming took 5 bases from V and 4 from J, leaving 13 bases between them. CDR3 region: CASSWVRPADTQYF. The CDR3 DNA follows: TGTGCCAGCAGTTGGGTTAGGCCAGCAGATACGCAGTATTTT.

This clonotype appeared a few times. The chain joins TRBV11-2 to TRBJ2-2; 9 nucleotides match TRBD2. The CDR3 sequence is 21 residues long. Germline V CDR1 and CDR2: SGHAT, FQNNGV. The ends lost 3 bases at V and 5 bases at J; junction bases unmatched: 22. The CDR3 DNA reads TGTGCCAGCAGCTTCCCCGTGCGAGGACTAGCGCCAGAGCACAGGACCGGGGAGCTGTTTTTT. It codes for CASSFPVRGLAPEHRTGELFF.

The chain employs TRBV6-2 or TRBV6-3 and TRBJ2-7; tentative D call: TRBD1 (6 bases). The germline V and J ends were trimmed by 6 bases and 1 base, with 13 bases remaining between them. The length of the CDR3 is 14 residues. Germline V gene lookup returns CDR1 MNHEY and CDR2 SVGEGT. The CDR3 DNA sequence: TGTGCCAGCAGACCCGTGACAGGTTCCTACGAGCAGTACTTC. Translation: CASRPVTGSYEQYF.

The V and J genes are TRBV27 and TRBJ2-3; 7 bases are shared with TRBD1. The CDR3 consists of 14 residues. The trim removed 8 bases at V and 4 bases at J, leaving 9 bases unmatched. Per the germline V gene, CDR1 is MNHEY and CDR2 is SMNVEV (reference sequence). Written as DNA, the CDR3 is TGTGCCAGCGGTCCATTAACAGGGGCAGATACGCAGTATTTT. Translation: CASGPLTGADTQYF.

Remarks on this clonotype: One base away lies a much larger clone, so this may be a sequencing read error. As DNA, the CDR3 is TGCGCCAGCAGCGGGACAGGGGGTGTCACAGATACGCAGTATTTT. This sequence encodes CASSGTGGVTDTQYF. V usage is TRBV10-1 and J usage is TRBJ2-3; TRBD1 agrees at 11 bases. This CDR3 has 15 amino acids. Trimming at V came to 6 bases and at J to 2 bases, leaving 4 bases not matched to a gene. Germline V gives CDR1 WNHNN, CDR2 SYGVQD (reference sequence).

Notes on this clonotype: Given a much more abundant clone one base away, this may be a read error. The chain combines TRBV5-6 with TRBJ2-5; D may be TRBD2 (6 bases). This CDR3 comprises 17 residues. The germline CDR1 and CDR2 sequences are SGHDT and YYEEEE. The CDR3 DNA reads TGTGCCAGCAGCTTGGTGGGGCAGGGTTTTTGGGAGGAGACCCGGTACTTC. Its protein product is CASSLVGQGFWEETRYF. The variable domain in full, completed from reference TRBV5-6 and TRBJ2-5, reads DAGVTQSPTHLIKTRGQQVTLRCSPKSGHDTVSWYQQALGQGPQFIFQYYEEEERQRGNFPDRFSGHQFPNYSSELNVNALLLGDSALYLCASSLVGQGFWEETRYFGPGTRLLVL.

The V gene is TRBV4-2, the J gene TRBJ2-1; 8 bases match TRBD1. The CDR3 extends over 16 amino acids. The trim removed 1 base at V and 6 bases at J, leaving 8 bases unmatched. From germline, CDR1 is LGHNA and CDR2 YNFKEQ. This CDR3 is CASSQVGQGASNEQFF. As DNA, the CDR3 is TGTGCCAGCAGCCAAGTTGGGCAGGGGGCGTCCAATGAGCAGTTCTTC.